The clone carrying this T cell receptor beta chain appeared many times. Its matching antigen is unknown. This specimen belongs to a study of metastatic and nonmetastatic thyroid tumors. Trimming removed 4 bases from V and 0 bases from J; junction bases left unmatched: 8. Germline V gene sequence: CDR1 SQVTM, CDR2 ANQGSEA. The CDR3 sequence is 16 residues long. There were no patients who had received any treatment before thyroid surgery. Broader study findings: Malignant thyroid tumors reportedly exceeded benign nodules significantly in TCR beta diversity, with the difference appearing in blood and tumor.

Original handling: A classifier for distant metastasis in papillary thyroid cancer was constructed using CDR3 differences observed across clinicopathological groups. From the PCR reads, TCRdb re-called clones with MiXCR. What appears here as the V and J calls and clone size reflects TCRdb's work, not the paper's. The table includes under 95,000 clones, 9.5% to 15% detected once. The sequence came from a female donor with papillary thyroid cancer or a benign thyroid nodule (not recorded which). Some clones in this sample may be carry-over from other donors' samples. The V and J genes are TRBV29-1 and TRBJ1-4, with 7 positions matching TRBD1. The sample comprised blood. In DNA, the CDR3 is TGCAGCGTTGTGGTTGGACAGGCAGCAACTAATGAAAAACTGTTTTTT. This sequence encodes CSVVVGQAATNEKLFF.